The sequence of this T cell receptor (beta chain) was determined in a study of T cell responses to AZD1222 COVID-19 vaccine. On the study more broadly: Samples with a second dose at about 4 or about 12 weeks were pooled together.

Study-wide results and caveats: The donors showed a predominance of white British ancestry and of females, with possible underestimation of clonal diversity. Nearly half of spike-specific TCRs reportedly target unmutated variant regions.

Details on this clone: Its antigen is unknown.

This table comes from immunoSEQ multiplex PCR, and its TCRdb copy is limited to in-frame clones, with some not included. The repertoire holds 100,000 to 150,000 clones, with about 90% as singletons. Germline lookup yields CDR1 SGHKS and CDR2 YYEKEE (reference sequence). The CDR3 has 12 residues. Trimming removed 0 bases at V and 5 bases at J, with 3 bases between. Sequences were derived from peripheral blood, sampled on day 0 of AZD1222 vaccination. The chain combines TRBV5-5 with TRBJ2-1; D uncertain. The origin of this receptor is an adult in good health. CDR3 sequence: CASSLVNNEQFF. As DNA, the CDR3 is TGTGCCAGCAGCTTGGTGAACAATGAGCAGTTCTTC.